Shown below are 30 T cell receptor beta chains from a single sample sequenced in a study of human T cells and chemical hapten exposure. Each CDR3 protein gets one entry after TCRdb re-called the RACE reads with MiXCR. The repertoire holds around 260,000 distinct CDR3 sequences, with 7.5% to 9% as singletons. Time point in this sample: pre-sensitization, week 0. The treatment is: therapeutic diphenylcyclopropenone sensitization with weekly scalp DPC. The specimen comprised whole blood, sampled in connection with sensitization to the hapten diphenylcyclopropenone (DPC). The receptors here all came from a woman aged 40 to 50 with alopecia areata. Some clones in this sample may be carry-over from other donors' samples.

This clonotype came up a few times. CDR3 residues: CASTTTGSKNIQYF. In DNA, the CDR3 is TGTGCCAGCACCACGACAGGGTCCAAAAACATTCAGTACTTC. The chain uses TRBV7-2 and TRBJ2-4; 7 nucleotides match TRBD1. The CDR3 is 14 amino acids. Germline CDR1 is SGHTA and CDR2 is FQGNSA. V gave up 7 bases and J gave up 2 bases; unmatched junction bases: 5. The variable domain in full, completed from reference TRBV7-2 and TRBJ2-4, reads GAGVSQSPSNKVTEKGKDVELRCDPISGHTALYWYRQSLGQGLEFLIYFQGNSAPDKSGLPSDRFSAERTGGSVSTLTIQRTQQEDSAVYLCASTTTGSKNIQYFGAGTRLSVL.

This chain uses TRBV5-6 with TRBJ2-1; no clear D gene. V lost 2 bases to trimming and J lost 6 bases, with 9 bases between them. Germline V gene sequence: CDR1 SGHDT, CDR2 YYEEEE. This CDR3 has 13 residues. CDR3 protein: CASSFFLTNEQFF. The CDR3 nucleotides are TGTGCCAGCAGCTTTTTTCTAACCAATGAGCAGTTCTTC.

This chain uses TRBV28 with TRBJ2-3; D ambiguous. The germline CDR1 and CDR2 sequences are MDHEN and SYDVKM. Trimming stripped 4 bases from V and 4 bases from J, with 6 bases between. CDR3 length: 12 residues. CDR3 protein: CASSSGADTQYF. CDR3 coding DNA: TGTGCCAGCAGTTCCGGAGCAGATACGCAGTATTTT.

This clonotype has ten or more counts. The chain combines TRBV29-1 with TRBJ1-2; weak D call: TRBD1 (6 bases). Trimming left V 5 bases short and J 4 bases short, with 8 bases between. This CDR3 region has 11 residues. Germline V gene sequence: CDR1 SQVTM, CDR2 ANQGSEA. CDR3 DNA sequence: TGCAGCGTTTACAGGGCCTATGGCTACACCTTC. This translates into CSVYRAYGYTF. Full variable domain (missing parts from reference TRBV29-1 and TRBJ1-2): SAVISQKPSRDICQRGTSLTIQCQVDSQVTMMFWYRQQPGQSLTLIATANQGSEATYESGFVIDKFPISRPNLTFSTLTVSNMSPEDSSIYLCSVYRAYGYTFGSGTRLTVV.

The genes are TRBV7-3 and TRBJ1-1; the D is unclear. Trimming stripped 5 bases from V and 11 bases from J, with 18 bases between. The CDR3 consists of 13 residues. Germline CDR1 is SGHTA and CDR2 is FQGTGA. The CDR3 region is CASSPNLMNLAFF. DNA for the CDR3: TGTGCCAGCAGCCCCAATTTGATGAATCTGGCTTTCTTT.

In this sample, this clonotype is large. The genes are TRBV9 and TRBJ2-3; 8 bases agree with TRBD2. The trim removed 6 bases at V and 1 base at J, leaving 7 bases unmatched. This CDR3 is 15 amino acids long. Germline CDR1 and CDR2: SGDLS and YYNGEE. CDR3 residues: CASKTGGPGTDTQYF. The CDR3 coding sequence is TGTGCCAGCAAGACGGGAGGGCCCGGCACAGATACGCAGTATTTT.

The chain joins TRBV6-2 or TRBV6-3 to TRBJ1-6; TRBD1 might be the D (5 bases). V lost 6 bases and J lost 7, with 13 bases in between. CDR3 size: 14 residues. CDR1 and CDR2 (germline): MNHEY, SVGEGT. CDR3 protein: CASRARWDNSPLHF. CDR3 bases: TGTGCCAGCAGGGCAAGATGGGACAATTCACCCCTCCACTTT.

This clonotype has a count of ten or more. The chain links TRBV5-1 to TRBJ1-2; no clear D gene. CDR3 length: 12 amino acids. V dropped 6 bases and J dropped 8 bases, with 14 bases sitting between them. Germline-derived CDR1 and CDR2 are SGHRS and YFSETQ. The CDR3 reads CASKDNGRGYTF. Here the CDR3 DNA reads TGCGCCAGCAAAGATAACGGACGAGGCTACACCTTC.

This clonotype was picked up a small number of times. The J gene is TRBJ2-3, the V gene TRBV5-1; D perhaps matches TRBD1 (5 bases). The CDR3 is 16 residues long. The germline V gene encodes CDR1 SGHRS and CDR2 YFSETQ. V lost 4 bases and J lost 4, with 19 bases in between. The CDR3 region is CASSTLQGIGADTQYF. The CDR3 nucleotides read TGCGCCAGCAGCACCCTTCAGGGAATTGGTGCAGATACGCAGTATTTT.

Only a few counts were recorded for this clonotype. The chain couples TRBV7-2 to TRBJ2-7; no firm D call. From germline, CDR1 is SGHTA and CDR2 FQGNSA. The CDR3 covers 14 residues. V lost 5 bases and J lost 0, with 11 bases in between. CDR3 sequence (DNA): TGTGCCAGCAGCCCCCGCTTCCTCTCCTACGAGCAGTACTTC. It translates to CASSPRFLSYEQYF.

This clonotype was detected a few times. This rearrangement joins TRBV13 to TRBJ2-3; D is unresolved. CDR1 and CDR2 (germline): PRHDT, FYEKMQ (reference sequence). The CDR3 consists of 15 residues. V was cut by 1 base and J by 10 bases, with 18 bases left in between. CDR3 sequence reads: CASSLATTGGIAQYF. The CDR3 region has the DNA TGTGCCAGCAGCTTAGCCACGACGGGTGGAATTGCGCAGTATTTT.

In nucleotides, the CDR3 is TGTGCCAGCAGGAGCGGGAGGGTTATGGCAGATACGCAGTATTTT. Translated, it gives CASRSGRVMADTQYF. The gene calls are TRBV6-1 and TRBJ2-3, with TRBD2 matching 10 bases. Germline CDR1 MNHNS, CDR2 SASEGT. J gave up 4 bases and V 6 bases, and 7 bases lay outside the gene matches. This CDR3 is 15 amino acids long.

This clonotype appeared a few times. Germline is not matched at one junction end, which may reflect a read error. The chain has TRBV12-3 or TRBV12-4 and TRBJ2-2; no reliable D call. The CDR3 is 13 amino acids. CDR3 DNA: TGTGCCAGCAGTTTAATCCCCCCCGGCGAGCTGTTTTTT. This encodes CASSLIPPGELFF.

The table lists this clonotype with a few counts. V usage is TRBV11-2 and J usage is TRBJ1-2; possible D gene TRBD1, 5 bases. From germline, CDR1 is SGHAT and CDR2 FQNNGV. The CDR3 covers 13 residues. Trimming removed 5 bases from V and 2 bases from J, with 9 bases in between. CDR3 in DNA: TGTGCCAGCAGCCGGACAACGAACTATGGCTACACCTTC. This gives the protein CASSRTTNYGYTF.

This clonotype was observed at least ten times. This rearrangement joins TRBV6-2 or TRBV6-3 to TRBJ2-7; D uncertain. V gave up 2 bases and J gave up 3 bases, with 5 bases separating them. The length of the CDR3 is 12 residues. From germline, CDR1 is MNHEY and CDR2 SVGEGT. The CDR3 DNA reads as TGTGCCAGCAGTTACAGAGGCTACGAGCAGTACTTC. This gives the protein CASSYRGYEQYF.

In its sample, this clonotype was seen a few times. The V gene is TRBV4-1, the J gene TRBJ2-5, with unresolved D. Germline assignment: CDR1 MGHRA and CDR2 YSYEKL. Trimming left V 4 bases short and J 3 bases short, with 15 bases between. The CDR3 is 15 residues long. CDR3 sequence: CASSPALGREETQYF. For the CDR3, the DNA is TGCGCCAGCAGCCCCGCGTTGGGTAGGGAAGAGACCCAGTACTTC.

There are a few counts of this clonotype. The chain recombines TRBV14 with TRBJ2-2; 14 positions match TRBD2. Germline CDR1 SGHDN, CDR2 FVKESK. V shed 4 bases and J 6 bases; nucleotides not matched to a gene: 7. CDR3 length: 17 amino acids. This CDR3 is CASSPLPGLAGAGELFF. CDR3 nucleotide sequence: TGTGCCAGCAGCCCTCTACCGGGACTAGCGGGAGCCGGGGAGCTGTTTTTT.

This clonotype was seen ten or more times. The chain couples TRBV20-1 to TRBJ2-3, with D maybe TRBD2 (7 bases). The germline gives CDR1 DFQATT, CDR2 SNEGSKA (reference sequence). Trimming took 0 bases from V and 2 from J, leaving 12 bases between them. The CDR3 runs 15 residues. CDR3 region: CSAREARGHTDTQYF. The DNA of the CDR3 is TGCAGTGCTAGAGAAGCGCGGGGGCACACAGATACGCAGTATTTT.

The chain carries TRBV27 and TRBJ2-3; 9 bases are shared with TRBD2. The J segment lost 6 bases and the V segment lost 2 bases, leaving 6 bases of the junction unmatched. CDR3 length: 15 residues. CDR1 is MNHEY and CDR2 is SMNVEV in the germline V gene (reference sequence). The CDR3 here is CASSLAGGPFDTQYF. The CDR3 nucleotides read TGTGCCAGCAGTTTAGCGGGAGGGCCGTTCGATACGCAGTATTTT.

This clonotype occurred a few times. The genes are TRBV6-6 and TRBJ2-3, with D possibly called TRBD1 or TRBD2 (5 bases each). The ends were cut back, 2 bases at V and 2 bases at J, with 11 bases in the middle. The CDR3 runs 15 residues. CDR1 MNHNY and CDR2 SVGAGI come from the germline V gene (reference sequence). The CDR3 nucleotides are TGTGCCAGCAGTTACGATCGGGGCGTCACAGATACGCAGTATTTT. Its translation is CASSYDRGVTDTQYF.

The chain carries TRBV7-2 and TRBJ2-7; 7 bases line up with TRBD1. Germline loops: CDR1 SGHTA, CDR2 FQGNSA. Unmatched junction bases numbered 5, after V lost 6 bases and J lost 6 bases. This CDR3 has 12 residues. CDR3 sequence reads: CASRKGQSEQYF. In nucleotides, the CDR3 is TGTGCCAGCAGAAAGGGACAGAGCGAGCAGTACTTC. The whole variable domain, filled in from reference TRBV7-2 and TRBJ2-7, reads GAGVSQSPSNKVTEKGKDVELRCDPISGHTALYWYRQSLGQGLEFLIYFQGNSAPDKSGLPSDRFSAERTGGSVSTLTIQRTQQEDSAVYLCASRKGQSEQYFGPGTRLTVT.

Notes on this clonotype: As the CDR3 is not closed by the conserved phenylalanine or tryptophan, this likely results from a read error. It is unclear where the CDR3 begins or ends on the DNA, so no DNA is shown, and the CDR3 is as TCRdb lists it. The rearrangement links TRBV20-1 to TRBJ2-4; TRBD2, the D gene given by the table, was not confirmed from the DNA. Counting both end residues, the CDR3 totals 12 amino acids. The germline V gene encodes CDR1 DFQATT and CDR2 SNEGSKA (reference sequence). The CDR3 sequence: CSAGGSGGSSLV.

This clonotype was detected many times. The chain recombines TRBV29-1 with TRBJ2-7, with D unresolved. This CDR3 is 13 amino acids long. Germline values: CDR1 SQVTM, CDR2 ANQGSEA. The V and J ends lost 1 base and 5 bases respectively, with 12 bases between them. In DNA form, the CDR3 reads TGCAGCGTTGAAGTGCGCACCAAGCACGAGCAGTACTTC. Protein product: CSVEVRTKHEQYF.

This clonotype was detected a few times. The chain is built from TRBV29-1 and TRBJ2-4; TRBD2 is a possible D gene (5 bases). Per the germline V gene, CDR1 is SQVTM and CDR2 is ANQGSEA. V dropped 7 bases and J dropped 0 bases, with 19 bases sitting between them. There are 16 residues in the CDR3. CDR3 DNA sequence: TGCAGCGATCAGCGCCCGAGGGAACGAGCCAAAAACATTCAGTACTTC. Translating it yields CSDQRPRERAKNIQYF.

V and J are TRBV28 and TRBJ2-5; no clear D gene. V gave up 5 bases and J gave up 1 base, with 14 bases separating them. CDR3 length: 15 amino acids. Germline CDR1 MDHEN, CDR2 SYDVKM. The DNA for the CDR3 is TGTGCCAGCAGTCCATGGACGCCCCTCCAAGAGACCCAGTACTTC. Residues: CASSPWTPLQETQYF.

This clonotype appeared many times. J is TRBJ2-5 and V is TRBV27, with 7 bases identical to TRBD2. After removal of 5 bases from V and 1 base from J, the junction contained 4 bases not matched to a gene. The length of the CDR3 is 14 residues. CDR1 MNHEY and CDR2 SMNVEV come from the germline V gene (reference sequence). For the CDR3, the DNA is TGTGCCAGCAGTCCGGGGACTACCCAAGAGACCCAGTACTTC. Its translation: CASSPGTTQETQYF.

This clonotype occurred many times. This chain's CDR3 is CASSLMRSGGYTF. CDR3 bases: TGTGCCAGCAGTTTAATGCGGAGCGGGGGCTACACCTTC. The chain recombines TRBV12-3 or TRBV12-4 with TRBJ1-2; D gene unclear. This CDR3 has 13 amino acids. Trimming took 2 bases from V and 8 from J, leaving 12 bases between them.

A few counts support this clonotype. The genes are TRBV6-2 or TRBV6-3 and TRBJ2-7; 9 bases are shared with TRBD2. Germline V gene lookup returns CDR1 MNHEY and CDR2 SVGEGT. V gave up 1 base and J gave up 5 bases; unmatched junction bases: 6. The CDR3 runs 15 residues. CDR3 nucleotide sequence: TGTGCCAGCAGTTACTGGTCGTGGACTAGCGACGAGCAGTACTTC. Translating gives CASSYWSWTSDEQYF.

This clonotype was counted ten times or more. This chain links TRBV4-3 with TRBJ2-2; D is undetermined. The V gene's germline CDR1 is LGHNA and CDR2 YSLEER. Trimming left V 4 bases short and J 4 bases short, with 10 bases between. The CDR3 length is 14 residues. DNA for the CDR3: TGCGCCAGCAGCCTTGTATTAGGCACCGGGGAGCTGTTTTTT. As protein: CASSLVLGTGELFF.

The chain combines TRBV9 with TRBJ2-1; maybe TRBD1 (5 bases). Germline V lookup: CDR1 SGDLS, CDR2 YYNGEE. This CDR3 spans 15 amino acids. V was clipped by 1 base and J by 0 bases, with 8 bases between them. CDR3 nucleotides: TGTGCCAGCAGCGTAAGGGGCGACTCCTACAATGAGCAGTTCTTC. Its protein is CASSVRGDSYNEQFF.